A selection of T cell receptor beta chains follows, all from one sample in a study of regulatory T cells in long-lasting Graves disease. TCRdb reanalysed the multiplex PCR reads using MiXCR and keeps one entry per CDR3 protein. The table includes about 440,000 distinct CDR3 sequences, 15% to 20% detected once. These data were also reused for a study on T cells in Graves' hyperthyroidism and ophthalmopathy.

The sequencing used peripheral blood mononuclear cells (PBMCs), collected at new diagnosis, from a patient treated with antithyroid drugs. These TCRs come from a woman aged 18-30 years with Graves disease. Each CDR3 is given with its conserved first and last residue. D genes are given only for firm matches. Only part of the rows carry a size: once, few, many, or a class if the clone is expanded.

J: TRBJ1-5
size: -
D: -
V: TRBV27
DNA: TGTGCCAGCTCCACTATTTCGGGTCAGCCCCAGCATTTT
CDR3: CASSTISGQPQHF

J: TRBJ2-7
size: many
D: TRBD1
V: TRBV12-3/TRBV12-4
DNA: TGTGCCAGCAGTTTGTCCTCTCCGGGACAGGGGCTCTACGAGCAGTACTTC
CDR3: CASSLSSPGQGLYEQYF

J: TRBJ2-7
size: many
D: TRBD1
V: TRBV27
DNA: TGTGCCAGCAGTACCTGGGCAGGGGGCGAGCACGAGCAGTACTTC
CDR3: CASSTWAGGEHEQYF

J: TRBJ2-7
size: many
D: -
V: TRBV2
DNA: TGTGCCAGCAATAGGCTTGGGCCCCTCGGTGAGCAGTACTTC
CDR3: CASNRLGPLGEQYF

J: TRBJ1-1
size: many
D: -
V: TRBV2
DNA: TGTGCCAGCAGTGAACAGGTCCCTGAAGCTTTCTTT
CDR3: CASSEQVPEAFF

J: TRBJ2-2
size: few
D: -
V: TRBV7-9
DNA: TGTGCCAGCAGCTTAGGTGTCAACACGGCGACCGGGGAGCTGTTTTTT
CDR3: CASSLGVNTATGELFF

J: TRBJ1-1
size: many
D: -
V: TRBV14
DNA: TGTGCCAGCAGCGCGAACGTGAACACTGAAGCTTTCTTT
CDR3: CASSANVNTEAFF

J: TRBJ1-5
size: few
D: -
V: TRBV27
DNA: TGTGCCAGCAGTATCGGACAAAGAGATCAGCCCCAGCATTTT
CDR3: CASSIGQRDQPQHF

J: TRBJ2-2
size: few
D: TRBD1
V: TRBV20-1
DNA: TGCAGTGCTAGAGGGACAGGGAACACCGGGGAGCTGTTTTTT
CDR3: CSARGTGNTGELFF

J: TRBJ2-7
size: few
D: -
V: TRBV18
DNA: TGTGCCAGCTCACCACCATCCAGGGGTTACGAGCAGTACTTC
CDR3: CASSPPSRGYEQYF

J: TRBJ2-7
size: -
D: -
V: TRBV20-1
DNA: TGCAGTGCTAGAGATTCGAACGGGAAGACCTACGAGCAGTACTTC
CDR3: CSARDSNGKTYEQYF

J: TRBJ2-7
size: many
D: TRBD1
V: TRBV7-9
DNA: TGTGCCAGCAGTGAAGGGGGGACAGGTTCCTACGAGCAGTACTTC
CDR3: CASSEGGTGSYEQYF

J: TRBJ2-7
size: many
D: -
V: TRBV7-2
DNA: TGTGCCAGCAGCTTAAGGACTTCCAGGGAGCAGTACTTC
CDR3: CASSLRTSREQYF

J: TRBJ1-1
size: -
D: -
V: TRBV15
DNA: TGTGCCACCAGTCCCTCCAAGAACACTGAAGCTTTCTTT
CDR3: CATSPSKNTEAFF

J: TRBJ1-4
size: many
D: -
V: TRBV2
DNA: TGTGCCAGCAGCCCAAGGACAGTAGGGGAAAAACTGTTTTTT
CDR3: CASSPRTVGEKLFF

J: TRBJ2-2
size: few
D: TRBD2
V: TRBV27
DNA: TGTGCCAGCAGTCCCCTCGCTAGCGGGATTTCGGCCGGGGAGCTGTTTTTT
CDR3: CASSPLASGISAGELFF

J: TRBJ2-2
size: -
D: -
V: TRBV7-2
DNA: TGTGCCAGCAGCTTAGACTCTGGCGGGGCGAACACCGGGGAGCTGTTTTTT
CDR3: CASSLDSGGANTGELFF

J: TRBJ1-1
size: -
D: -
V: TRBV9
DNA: TGTGCCAGCAGCGGGACCACAACCCCGAACACTGAAGCTTTCTTT
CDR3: CASSGTTTPNTEAFF

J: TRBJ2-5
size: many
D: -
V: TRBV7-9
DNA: TGTGCCAGCAGCCACTCAGTAGAGACCCAGTACTTC
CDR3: CASSHSVETQYF

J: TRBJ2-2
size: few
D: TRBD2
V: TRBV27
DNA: TGTGCCAGCAGTTTGCTAGCGGGGACGGCCGGGGAGCTGTTTTTT
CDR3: CASSLLAGTAGELFF

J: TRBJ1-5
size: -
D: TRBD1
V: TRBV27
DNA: TGTGCCAGCAGTCTCGGACAGGCGCACAATCAGCCCCAGCATTTT
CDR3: CASSLGQAHNQPQHF

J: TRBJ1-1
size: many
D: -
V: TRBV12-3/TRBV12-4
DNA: TGTGCCAGCAGCCCAGGACAGAGCATGAACACTGAAGCTTTCTTT
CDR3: CASSPGQSMNTEAFF

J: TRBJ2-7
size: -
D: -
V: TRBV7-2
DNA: TGTGCCAGCAGCGTTACCGGGCGCTCCTACGAGCAGTACTTC
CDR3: CASSVTGRSYEQYF

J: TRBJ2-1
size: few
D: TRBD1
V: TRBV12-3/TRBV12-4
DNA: TGTGCCAGCACCCCGGGGAGGCCTGGTAGGGACAGGGGGATCGATGAGCAGTTCTTC
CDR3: CASTPGRPGRDRGIDEQFF

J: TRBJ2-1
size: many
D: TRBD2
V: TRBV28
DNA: TGTGCCATCAGTCTTGGACTAGATGGTGAGCAGTTCTTC
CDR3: CAISLGLDGEQFF

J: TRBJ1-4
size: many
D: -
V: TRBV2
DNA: TGTGCCAGCTCGGTGACAGGCACTAATGAAAAACTGTTTTTT
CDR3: CASSVTGTNEKLFF

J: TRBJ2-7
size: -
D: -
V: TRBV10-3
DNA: TGTGCCATCAGTGATGGGGAATACGAGCAGTACTTC
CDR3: CAISDGEYEQYF

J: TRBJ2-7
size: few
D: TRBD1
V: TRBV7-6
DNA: TGTGCCAGCAGCTTAGGGCTGGGACAGAACTCCTACGAGCAGTACTTC
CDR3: CASSLGLGQNSYEQYF

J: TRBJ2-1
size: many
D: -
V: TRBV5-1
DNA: TGTGCCAGCGCCCGAAACAATGAGCAGTTCTTC
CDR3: CASARNNEQFF

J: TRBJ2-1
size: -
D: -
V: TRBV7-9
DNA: TGTGCCAGCAGCTTAGCAGGGTTGACGGGAGCGTGGTACAATGAGCAGTTCTTC
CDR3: CASSLAGLTGAWYNEQFF

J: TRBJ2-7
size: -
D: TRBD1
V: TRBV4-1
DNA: TGCGCCAGCAGCCAAGAGGGACAGGGTTCCTACGAGCAGTACTTC
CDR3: CASSQEGQGSYEQYF

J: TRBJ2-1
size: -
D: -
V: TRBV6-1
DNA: TGTGCCAGCAGTGATTGGGCAGGGATCTACAATGAGCAGTTCTTC
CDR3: CASSDWAGIYNEQFF

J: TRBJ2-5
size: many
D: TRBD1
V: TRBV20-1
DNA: TGCAGTGCCGACCTCGATAGGACAGGGACCCAGTACTTC
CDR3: CSADLDRTGTQYF

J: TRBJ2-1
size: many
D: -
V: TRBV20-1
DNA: TGCAGTGCCTTATACAGGGATCTTTACAATGAGCAGTTCTTC
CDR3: CSALYRDLYNEQFF

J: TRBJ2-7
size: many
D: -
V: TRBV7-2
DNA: TGTGCCAGCAGCTTAGGTCATACAAGGAACTTCGAGCAGTACTTC
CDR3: CASSLGHTRNFEQYF

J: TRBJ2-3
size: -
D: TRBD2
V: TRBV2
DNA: TGTGCCAGCAGTTACAGGCGGGAGGGCGCAGATACGCAGTATTTT
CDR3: CASSYRREGADTQYF

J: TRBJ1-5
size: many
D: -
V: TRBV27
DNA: TGTGCCAGCAGTTCCACGGACGGAGATCAGCCCCAGCATTTT
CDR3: CASSSTDGDQPQHF

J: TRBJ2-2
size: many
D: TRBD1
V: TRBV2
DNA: TGTGCCAGCATGCAGCGGACAGGGGGGACCGGGGAGCTGTTTTTT
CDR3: CASMQRTGGTGELFF

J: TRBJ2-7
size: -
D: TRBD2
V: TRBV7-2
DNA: TGTGCCAGCAGCTTAGCGGGAGGGCCCTGGAACTACGAGCAGTACTTC
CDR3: CASSLAGGPWNYEQYF

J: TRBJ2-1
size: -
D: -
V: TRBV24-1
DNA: TGTGCCACCAGTCGCGGGAATTCGCCTTACAATGAGCAGTTCTTC
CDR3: CATSRGNSPYNEQFF

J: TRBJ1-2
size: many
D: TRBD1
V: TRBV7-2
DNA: TGTGCCAGCAGCCCACGACCGGGACAGGGGGCCGCTAACTATGGCTACACCTTC
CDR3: CASSPRPGQGAANYGYTF

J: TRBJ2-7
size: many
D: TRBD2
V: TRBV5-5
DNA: TGTGCCAGCAGCATACGCGGGAGCTCCTACGAGCAGTACTTC
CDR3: CASSIRGSSYEQYF

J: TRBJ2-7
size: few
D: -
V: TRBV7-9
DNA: TGTGCCAGCAGCCCCGATGGGCTCCGCAGCTCCTACGAGCAGTACTTC
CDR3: CASSPDGLRSSYEQYF

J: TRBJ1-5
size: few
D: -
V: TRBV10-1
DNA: TGCGCCAGCAGCCCGATAGGGGACCGGCCCCAGCATTTT
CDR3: CASSPIGDRPQHF

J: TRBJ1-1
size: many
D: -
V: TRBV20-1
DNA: TGCAGTGCTAGAGATGGAGGGAATGCTTTCTTT
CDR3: CSARDGGNAFF

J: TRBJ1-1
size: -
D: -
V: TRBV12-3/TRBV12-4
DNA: TGTGCCAGCAGTGCTCTCACTGAAGCTTTCTTT
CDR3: CASSALTEAFF

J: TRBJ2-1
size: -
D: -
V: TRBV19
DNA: TGTGCCAGTAGTATAGGGAACCCGAGGGATGAGCAGTTCTTC
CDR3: CASSIGNPRDEQFF

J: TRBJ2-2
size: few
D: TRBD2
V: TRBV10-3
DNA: TGTGCCATCATGGCTAGCGGGTCCACCGGGGAGCTGTTTTTT
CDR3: CAIMASGSTGELFF

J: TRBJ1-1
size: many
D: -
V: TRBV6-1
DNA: TGTGCCAGCGACGGATGGGGTAACACTGAAGCTTTCTTT
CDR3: CASDGWGNTEAFF

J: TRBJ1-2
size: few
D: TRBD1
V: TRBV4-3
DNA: TGCGCCAGCAGCCAGGGTAGTCAGGGGGTCTATGGCTACACCTTC
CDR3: CASSQGSQGVYGYTF

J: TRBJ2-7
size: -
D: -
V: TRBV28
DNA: TGTGCCAGCAGTTTTAAGGGGGTATACGAGCAGTACTTC
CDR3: CASSFKGVYEQYF

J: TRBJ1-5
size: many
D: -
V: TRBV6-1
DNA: TGTGCCAGCAGTACAGACTTAAATAGCAATCAGCCCCAGCATTTT
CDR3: CASSTDLNSNQPQHF

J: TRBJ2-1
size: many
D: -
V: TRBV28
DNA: TGTGCCAGCAGTTTAGCCCGCCCAGCTAATGAGCAGTTCTTC
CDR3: CASSLARPANEQFF

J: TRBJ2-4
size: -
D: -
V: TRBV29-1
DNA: TGCAGCGGAACTACAGGGGGGGAAAACATTCAGTACTTC
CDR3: CSGTTGGENIQYF

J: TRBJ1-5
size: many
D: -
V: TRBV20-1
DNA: TGCAGTGCTAGAGGACAACTATATAGCAATCAGCCCCAGCATTTT
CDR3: CSARGQLYSNQPQHF

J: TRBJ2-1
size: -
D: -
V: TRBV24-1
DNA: TGTGCCACCAGTGCCCAAAGGGGTCCCCTTGGCAATGAGCAGTTCTTC
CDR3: CATSAQRGPLGNEQFF

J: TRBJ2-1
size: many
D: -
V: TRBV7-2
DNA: TGTGCCAGCAGCTTAGTCACAGGAACAATCAATGAGCAGTTCTTC
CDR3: CASSLVTGTINEQFF

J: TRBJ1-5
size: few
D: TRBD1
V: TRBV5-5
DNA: TGTGCCAGCAGCTTGACAGGGGACTATAGCAATCAGCCCCAGCATTTT
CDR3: CASSLTGDYSNQPQHF

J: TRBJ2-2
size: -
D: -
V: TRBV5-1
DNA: TGCGCCAGCAGCGGACCAGGAGTGGAAAGGACCGGGGAGCTGTTTTTT
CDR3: CASSGPGVERTGELFF

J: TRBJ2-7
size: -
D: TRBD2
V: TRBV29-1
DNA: TGCAGCGCACTAGCGGGAGGGCCGGGTGAGCAGTACTTC
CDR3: CSALAGGPGEQYF